This T cell receptor beta chain was sequenced during a study of blood T cell repertoires in COVID-19. In the study overall: Acute-phase and convalescent COVID-19 samples originated in the United States, Italy and Spain. Nucleic acid was either cDNA or gDNA, and it came from T cells, B-cell-depleted T cells, or PBMCs.

This clone was seen only a few times. Seattle's cohort entered during active infection and was followed longitudinally. CDR1 and CDR2 from the germline V gene are SQVTM and ANQGSEA. V gave up 6 bases and J gave up 0 bases; unmatched junction bases: 4. This CDR3 has 14 amino acids. In the original workflow: For nucleated cells, counts were estimated from reference gene primer amplification. This table comes from immunoSEQ multiplex PCR, and its TCRdb copy is limited to in-frame clones, with some not included. Clone size and V and J calls were adopted from that table, with D and trimming inferred from the DNA. The sample shows 350,000 or so clones, more than 70% of them seen only once.

The source of this sequence is a woman aged 55-69 years with COVID-19, enrolled during active disease. V gene TRBV29-1 combines with J gene TRBJ1-2, with 10 nucleotides matching TRBD1. The sequenced sample consisted of peripheral blood. The CDR3 DNA sequence: TGCAGCGTGGGGACAGGGGTAGCTAACTATGGCTACACCTTC. It specifies CSVGTGVANYGYTF.